The following is a T cell receptor (beta chain) sequence with its context. Sequencing was performed with immunoSEQ multiplex PCR; in TCRdb, only in-frame clones are kept and a portion is missing. The top ten hold more than 0.15% of the sample, which has 84,000 or so clones, about 97% seen once. Germline V gives CDR1 DFQATT, CDR2 SNEGSKA (reference sequence). Trimming pared 6 bases from V and 4 bases from J, leaving 9 bases between. This CDR3 is built from 11 residues. The data derive from a study of technical replicates of blood from a handful of donors. The sequence was collected from a human donor in good health. The chain has TRBV20-1 and TRBJ2-5; the D is unclear. Sample: T cells isolated from PBMCs. In DNA form, the CDR3 reads TGCAGTGCGGTCCGCGGAGAGACCCAGTACTTC. This gives the protein CSAVRGETQYF.